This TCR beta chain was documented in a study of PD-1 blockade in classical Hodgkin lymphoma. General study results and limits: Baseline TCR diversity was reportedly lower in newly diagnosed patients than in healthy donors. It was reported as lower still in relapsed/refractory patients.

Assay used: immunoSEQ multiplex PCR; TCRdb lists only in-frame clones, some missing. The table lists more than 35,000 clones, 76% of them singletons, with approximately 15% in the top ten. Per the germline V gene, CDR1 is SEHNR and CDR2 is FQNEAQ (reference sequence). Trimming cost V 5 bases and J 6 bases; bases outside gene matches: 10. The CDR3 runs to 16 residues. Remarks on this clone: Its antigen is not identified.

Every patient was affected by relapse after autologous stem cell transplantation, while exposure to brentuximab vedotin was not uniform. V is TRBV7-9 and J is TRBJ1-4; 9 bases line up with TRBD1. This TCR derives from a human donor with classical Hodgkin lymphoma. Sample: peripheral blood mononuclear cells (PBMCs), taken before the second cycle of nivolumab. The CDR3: CASSTRRQGGYEKLFF. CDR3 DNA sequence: TGTGCCAGCAGCACCCGCCGACAGGGGGGCTATGAAAAACTGTTTTTT.